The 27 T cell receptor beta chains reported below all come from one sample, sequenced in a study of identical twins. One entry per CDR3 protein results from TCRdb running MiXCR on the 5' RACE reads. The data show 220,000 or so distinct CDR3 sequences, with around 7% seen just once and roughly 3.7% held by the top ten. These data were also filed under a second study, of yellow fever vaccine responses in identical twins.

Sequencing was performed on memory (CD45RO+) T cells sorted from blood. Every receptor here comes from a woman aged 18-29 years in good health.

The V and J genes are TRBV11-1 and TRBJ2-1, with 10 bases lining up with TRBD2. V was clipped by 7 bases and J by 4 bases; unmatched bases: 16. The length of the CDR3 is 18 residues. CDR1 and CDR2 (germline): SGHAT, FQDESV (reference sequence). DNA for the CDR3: TGTGCCAGCACCCTAAGAAGCCCGCTAGCGGGGGCTTACAATGAGCAGTTCTTC. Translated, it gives CASTLRSPLAGAYNEQFF.

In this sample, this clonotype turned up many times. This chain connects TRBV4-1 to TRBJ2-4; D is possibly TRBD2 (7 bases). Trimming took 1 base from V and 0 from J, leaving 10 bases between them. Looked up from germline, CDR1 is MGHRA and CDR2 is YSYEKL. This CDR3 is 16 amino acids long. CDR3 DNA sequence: TGCGCCAGCAGCCAAGGGGAGGGGGGAGCCAAAAACATTCAGTACTTC. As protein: CASSQGEGGAKNIQYF.

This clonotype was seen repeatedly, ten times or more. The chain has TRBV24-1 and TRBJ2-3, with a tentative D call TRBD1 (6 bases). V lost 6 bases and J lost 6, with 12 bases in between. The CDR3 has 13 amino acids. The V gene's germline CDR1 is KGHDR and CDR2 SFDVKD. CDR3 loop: CATSTGDMDTQYF. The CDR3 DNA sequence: TGTGCCACCAGTACCGGGGACATGGATACGCAGTATTTT.

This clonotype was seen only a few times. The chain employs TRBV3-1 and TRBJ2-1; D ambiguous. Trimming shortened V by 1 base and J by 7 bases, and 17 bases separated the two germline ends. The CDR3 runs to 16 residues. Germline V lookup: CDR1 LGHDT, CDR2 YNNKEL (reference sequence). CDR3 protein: CASSQGLSVAKNEQFF. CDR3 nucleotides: TGTGCCAGCAGCCAAGGGTTGAGCGTTGCGAAGAATGAGCAGTTCTTC.

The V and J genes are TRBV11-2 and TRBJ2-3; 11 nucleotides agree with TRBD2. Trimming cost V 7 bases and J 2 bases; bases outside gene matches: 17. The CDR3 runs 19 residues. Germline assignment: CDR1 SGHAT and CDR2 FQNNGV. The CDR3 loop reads CASTPYPEASGGNTDTQYF. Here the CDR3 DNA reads TGTGCCAGCACCCCCTACCCCGAGGCTAGCGGGGGGAACACAGATACGCAGTATTTT. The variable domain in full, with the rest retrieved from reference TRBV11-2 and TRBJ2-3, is EAGVAQSPRYKIIEKRQSVAFWCNPISGHATLYWYQQILGQGPKLLIQFQNNGVVDDSQLPKDRFSAERLKGVDSTLKIQPAKLEDSAVYLCASTPYPEASGGNTDTQYFGPGTRLTVL.

The CDR3, as DNA: TGTGCCAGCAGCCAAAAGGGGCCAGCGGAGGTCACAGATACGCAGTATTTT. It codes for CASSQKGPAEVTDTQYF. The chain carries TRBV3-1 and TRBJ2-3; D possibly uses TRBD1 or TRBD2 (5 bases each). V lost 2 bases and J 2 bases, leaving 17 bases between the germline ends. CDR1 and CDR2 (germline): LGHDT, YNNKEL (reference sequence). CDR3 length: 17 amino acids.

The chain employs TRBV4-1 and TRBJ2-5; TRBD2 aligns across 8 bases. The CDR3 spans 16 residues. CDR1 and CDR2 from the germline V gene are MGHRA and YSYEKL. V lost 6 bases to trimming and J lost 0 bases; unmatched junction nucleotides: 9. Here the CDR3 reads CASSWGIAGYQETQYF. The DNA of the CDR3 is TGCGCCAGCAGTTGGGGAATAGCGGGGTACCAAGAGACCCAGTACTTC.

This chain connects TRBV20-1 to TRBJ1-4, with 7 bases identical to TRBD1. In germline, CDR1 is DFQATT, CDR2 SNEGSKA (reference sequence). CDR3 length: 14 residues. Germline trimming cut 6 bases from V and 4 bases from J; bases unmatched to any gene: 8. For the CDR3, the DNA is TGCAGTGCGAGGGACAGTCCTTTTAATGAAAAACTGTTTTTT. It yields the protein CSARDSPFNEKLFF.

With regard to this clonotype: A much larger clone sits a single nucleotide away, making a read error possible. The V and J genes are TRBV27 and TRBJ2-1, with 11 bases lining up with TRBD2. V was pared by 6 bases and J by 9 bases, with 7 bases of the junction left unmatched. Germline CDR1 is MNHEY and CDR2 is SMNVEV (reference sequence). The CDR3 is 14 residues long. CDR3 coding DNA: TGTGCCAGCAGAGTTAGCGGGAGGGCGGCTGAGCAGTTCTTC. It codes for CASRVSGRAAEQFF.

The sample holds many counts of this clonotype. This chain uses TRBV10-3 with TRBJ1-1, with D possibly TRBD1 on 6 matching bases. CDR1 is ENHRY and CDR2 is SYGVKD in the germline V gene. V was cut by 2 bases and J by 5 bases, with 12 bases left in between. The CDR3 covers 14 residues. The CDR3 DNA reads TGTGCCATCAGTGAGCAACAGGGAGAAACTGAAGCTTTCTTT. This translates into CAISEQQGETEAFF.

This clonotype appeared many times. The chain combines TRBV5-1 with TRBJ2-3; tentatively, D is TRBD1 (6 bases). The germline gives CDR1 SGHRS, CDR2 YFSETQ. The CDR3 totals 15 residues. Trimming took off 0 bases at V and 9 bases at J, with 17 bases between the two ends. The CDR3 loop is CASSLAGAGTNTQYF. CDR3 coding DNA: TGCGCCAGCAGCTTGGCTGGGGCCGGGACAAACACGCAGTATTTT.

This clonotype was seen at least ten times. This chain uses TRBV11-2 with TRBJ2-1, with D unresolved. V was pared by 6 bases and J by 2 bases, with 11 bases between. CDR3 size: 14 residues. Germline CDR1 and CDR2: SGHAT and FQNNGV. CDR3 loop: CASSTHQAYNEQFF. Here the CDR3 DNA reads TGTGCCAGCAGTACGCACCAGGCCTACAATGAGCAGTTCTTC.

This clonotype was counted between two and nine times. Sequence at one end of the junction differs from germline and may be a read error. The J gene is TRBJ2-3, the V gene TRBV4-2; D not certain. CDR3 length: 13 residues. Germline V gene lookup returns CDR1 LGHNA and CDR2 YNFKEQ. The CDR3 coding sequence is TGTGCCAGCAGCCCGGTGGGCGCAGACACGCAGTATTTT. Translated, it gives CASSPVGADTQYF.

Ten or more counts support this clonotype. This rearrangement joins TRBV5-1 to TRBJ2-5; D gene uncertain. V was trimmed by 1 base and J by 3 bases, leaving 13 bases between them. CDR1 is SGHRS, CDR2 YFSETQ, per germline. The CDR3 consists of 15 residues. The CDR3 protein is CASSLTPTPKETQYF. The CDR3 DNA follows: TGCGCCAGCAGCTTGACGCCCACACCCAAAGAGACCCAGTACTTC.

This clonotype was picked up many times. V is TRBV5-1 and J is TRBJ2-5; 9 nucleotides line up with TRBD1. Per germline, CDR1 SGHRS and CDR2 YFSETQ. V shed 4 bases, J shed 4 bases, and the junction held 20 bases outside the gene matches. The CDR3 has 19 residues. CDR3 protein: CASSTGTGTHLLDGETQYF. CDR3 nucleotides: TGCGCCAGCAGCACCGGGACAGGGACACACCTTTTGGACGGAGAGACCCAGTACTTC.

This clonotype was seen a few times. CDR3 sequence: CSVRTGGAPHF. The CDR3 DNA is TGCAGTGTTCGGACAGGGGGCGCCCCCCACTTT. J is TRBJ1-6 and V is TRBV20-1; 11 bases are shared with TRBD1. Germline V lookup: CDR1 DFQATT, CDR2 SNEGSKA (reference sequence). CDR3 size: 11 residues. V shed 7 bases and J 18 bases; nucleotides not matched to a gene: 8.

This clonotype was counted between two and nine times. The CDR3 loop is CASSLVSGGGNIQYF. The CDR3 coding sequence is TGTGCCAGCAGCTTAGTGTCTGGGGGGGGAAACATTCAGTACTTC. The V gene is TRBV7-8, the J gene TRBJ2-4; 7 bases are shared with TRBD2. The germline CDR1 and CDR2 sequences are SGHVS and FQNEAQ. The CDR3 totals 15 residues. J was trimmed by 6 bases and V by 1 base; bases with no gene match: 6.

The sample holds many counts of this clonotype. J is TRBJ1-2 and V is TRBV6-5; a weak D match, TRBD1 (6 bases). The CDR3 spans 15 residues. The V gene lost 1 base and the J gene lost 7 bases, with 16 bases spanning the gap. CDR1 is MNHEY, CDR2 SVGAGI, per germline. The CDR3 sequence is CASSYFYRDTSGYTF. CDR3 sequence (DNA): TGTGCCAGCAGTTACTTCTACAGGGATACGAGTGGCTACACCTTC.

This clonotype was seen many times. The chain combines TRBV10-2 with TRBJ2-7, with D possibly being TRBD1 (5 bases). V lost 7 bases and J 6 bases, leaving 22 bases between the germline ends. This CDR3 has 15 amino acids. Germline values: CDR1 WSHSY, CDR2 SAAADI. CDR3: CASTGPRVGASEQYF. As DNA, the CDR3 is TGCGCCAGCACAGGGCCCCGGGTAGGAGCGAGCGAGCAGTACTTC.

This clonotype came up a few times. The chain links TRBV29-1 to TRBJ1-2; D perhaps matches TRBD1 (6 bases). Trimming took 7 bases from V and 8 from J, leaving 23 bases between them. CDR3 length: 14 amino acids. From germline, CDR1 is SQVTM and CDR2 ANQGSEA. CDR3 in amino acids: CSAKIDGTFVGYTF. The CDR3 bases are TGCAGCGCTAAAATTGACGGGACATTCGTCGGCTACACCTTC.

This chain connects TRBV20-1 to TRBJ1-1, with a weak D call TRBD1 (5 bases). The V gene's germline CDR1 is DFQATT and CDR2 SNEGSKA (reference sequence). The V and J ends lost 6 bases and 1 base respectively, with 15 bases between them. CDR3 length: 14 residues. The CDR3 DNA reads TGCAGTGCCAACCGGGGGGGTGCGAACACTGAAGCTTTCTTT. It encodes CSANRGGANTEAFF.

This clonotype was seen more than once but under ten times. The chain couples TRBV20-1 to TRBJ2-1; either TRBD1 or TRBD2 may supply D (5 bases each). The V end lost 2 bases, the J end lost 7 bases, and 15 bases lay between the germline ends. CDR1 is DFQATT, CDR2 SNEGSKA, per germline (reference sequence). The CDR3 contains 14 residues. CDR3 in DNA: TGCAGTGCTAGATTACTAGGGAAGGGGAATGAGCAGTTCTTC. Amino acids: CSARLLGKGNEQFF.

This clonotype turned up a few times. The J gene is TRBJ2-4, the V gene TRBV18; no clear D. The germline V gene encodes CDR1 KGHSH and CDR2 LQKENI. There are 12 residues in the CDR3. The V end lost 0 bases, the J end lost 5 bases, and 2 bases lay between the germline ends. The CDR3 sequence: CASSPPENIQYF. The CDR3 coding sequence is TGTGCCAGCTCACCACCGGAAAACATTCAGTACTTC.

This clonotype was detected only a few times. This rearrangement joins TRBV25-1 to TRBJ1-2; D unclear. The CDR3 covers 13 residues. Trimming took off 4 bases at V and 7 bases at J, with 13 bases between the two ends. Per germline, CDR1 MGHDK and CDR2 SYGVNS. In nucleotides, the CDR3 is TGTGCCAGCAGTGGATACACCACCCTTGGCTACACCTTC. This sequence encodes CASSGYTTLGYTF.

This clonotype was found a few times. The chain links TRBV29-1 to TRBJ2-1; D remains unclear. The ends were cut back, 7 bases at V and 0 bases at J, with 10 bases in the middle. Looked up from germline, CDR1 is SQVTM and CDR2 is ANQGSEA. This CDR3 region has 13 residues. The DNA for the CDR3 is TGCAGCGGGATAAGAAGCTCCTACAATGAGCAGTTCTTC. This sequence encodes CSGIRSSYNEQFF.

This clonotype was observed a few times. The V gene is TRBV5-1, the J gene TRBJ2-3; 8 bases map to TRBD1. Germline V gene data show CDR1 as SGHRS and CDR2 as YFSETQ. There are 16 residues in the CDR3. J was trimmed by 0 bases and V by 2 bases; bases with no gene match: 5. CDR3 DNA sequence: TGCGCCAGCAGCTTTACAGGGGGGACTAGCACAGATACGCAGTATTTT. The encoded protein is CASSFTGGTSTDTQYF. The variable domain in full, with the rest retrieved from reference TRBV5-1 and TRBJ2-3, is KAGVTQTPRYLIKTRGQQVTLSCSPISGHRSVSWYQQTPGQGLQFLFEYFSETQRNKGNFPGRFSGRQFSNSRSEMNVSTLELGDSALYLCASSFTGGTSTDTQYFGPGTRLTVL.

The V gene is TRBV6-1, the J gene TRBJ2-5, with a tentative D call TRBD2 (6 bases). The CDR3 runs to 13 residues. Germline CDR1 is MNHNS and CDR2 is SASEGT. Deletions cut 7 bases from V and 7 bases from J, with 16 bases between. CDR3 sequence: CASTNGLTGTQYF. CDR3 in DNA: TGTGCCAGCACCAACGGACTAACGGGGACCCAGTACTTC.